The 30 T cell receptor beta chains in this list originate from one sample, sequenced in a study of blood T cells in healthy people across ages. The second PCR ran about 6 to 12 cycles with a sample-barcoded 5' primer and J-beta primers. MiXCR, run by TCRdb on the 5' RACE reads, gives a single entry per CDR3 protein. The table has more than 900,000 distinct CDR3 sequences, roughly a quarter seen once. These data were also filed under a second study, of T cells of mothers and their children.

The material sequenced was blood. All receptors come from a girl aged 2-10 years in good health.

V and J are TRBV6-6 and TRBJ1-1; a possible D gene is TRBD1 (6 bases). Germline loops: CDR1 MNHNY, CDR2 SVGAGI (reference sequence). Trimming took 4 bases from V and 12 from J, leaving 12 bases between them. This CDR3 is built from 11 residues. CDR3: CASSWGARSFF. CDR3 DNA: TGTGCCAGCAGTTGGGGGGCGCGGTCTTTCTTT.

The CDR3 nucleotides read TGTGCCAGCAGAGGGGCGGGAGAACTCGAGCAGTACTTC. Translation: CASRGAGELEQYF. The V call is TRBV7-2, the J call TRBJ2-7; 7 bases are a match to TRBD2. Germline V lookup: CDR1 SGHTA, CDR2 FQGNSA. After removal of 6 bases from V and 6 bases from J, the junction contained 8 bases not matched to a gene. The CDR3 is 13 amino acids.

Only a few counts were recorded for this clonotype. V usage is TRBV6-6 and J usage is TRBJ1-1; D remains unclear. The V end lost 7 bases, the J end lost 1 base, and 10 bases lay between the germline ends. The CDR3 is 13 amino acids. Germline lookup yields CDR1 MNHNY and CDR2 SVGAGI (reference sequence). CDR3 residues: CASNDFTNTEAFF. DNA of the CDR3: TGTGCCAGCAACGACTTCACGAACACTGAAGCTTTCTTT.

This clonotype was counted between two and nine times. The chain has TRBV6-2 or TRBV6-3 and TRBJ2-7; D gene unclear. Germline loops: CDR1 MNHEY, CDR2 SVGEGT. V was clipped by 7 bases and J by 2 bases, with 12 bases between them. The CDR3 length is 13 residues. The CDR3 here is CASIDPATYEQYF. The CDR3 coding sequence is TGTGCCAGCATCGATCCGGCGACCTACGAGCAGTACTTC.

This clonotype appeared a few times. The rearrangement uses TRBV29-1 and TRBJ2-5; 8 nucleotides match TRBD1. V shed 1 base and J 5 bases; nucleotides not matched to a gene: 3. Germline assignment: CDR1 SQVTM and CDR2 ANQGSEA. The CDR3 is 13 amino acids. In DNA, the CDR3 is TGCAGCGTTGAAGGGGACAGGCGGGAGACCCAGTACTTC. Encoded protein: CSVEGDRRETQYF.

The chain is built from TRBV6-5 and TRBJ1-2, with D maybe TRBD1 (6 bases). V shed 4 bases and J shed 4 bases, with 25 bases lying between them. Germline CDR1 and CDR2: MNHEY and SVGAGI. There are 18 residues in the CDR3. The CDR3 here is CASSSLLLRDTLGYGYTF. CDR3 in DNA: TGTGCCAGCAGTTCCTTACTTCTTCGGGACACCCTAGGCTATGGCTACACCTTC.

The V call is TRBV7-9, the J call TRBJ2-7, with D possibly being TRBD1 (6 bases). Germline lookup yields CDR1 SEHNR and CDR2 FQNEAQ (reference sequence). Trimming removed 5 bases from V and 3 bases from J, with 20 bases in between. This CDR3 is 16 amino acids long. The CDR3 sequence: CASSQTQGSPFYEQYF. The CDR3 DNA reads TGTGCCAGCAGCCAGACACAGGGAAGCCCCTTCTACGAGCAGTACTTC.

The V gene is TRBV5-1, the J gene TRBJ2-1, with D possibly being TRBD1 or TRBD2 (5 bases each). Germline CDR1 SGHRS, CDR2 YFSETQ. The CDR3 extends over 15 amino acids. V dropped 9 bases and J dropped 4 bases, with 20 bases sitting between them. The CDR3 nucleotides are TGCGCCACCACCTGGGAGCCCAGGGCGTACAATGAGCAGTTCTTC. Translation gives CATTWEPRAYNEQFF.

This clonotype appeared a few times. CDR3 nucleotides: TGCAGTGCCACAAATGATCTTAGCTCCTACGAGCAGTACTTC. It yields the protein CSATNDLSSYEQYF. The chain couples TRBV20-1 to TRBJ2-7, with D unresolved. V was trimmed by 6 bases and J by 0 bases, leaving 15 bases between them. CDR3 size: 14 residues. Germline lookup yields CDR1 DFQATT and CDR2 SNEGSKA (reference sequence).

This clonotype was seen many times. The chain couples TRBV4-2 to TRBJ1-1; D perhaps matches TRBD1 (5 bases). The CDR3 runs 17 residues. Germline V lookup: CDR1 LGHNA, CDR2 YNFKEQ. V was clipped by 1 base and J by 0 bases, with 15 bases between them. The CDR3 region has the DNA TGTGCCAGCAGCCAAGGAACGACAGAAACTATGAACACTGAAGCTTTCTTT. Translating gives CASSQGTTETMNTEAFF.

This chain joins TRBV4-2 and TRBJ1-2; D gene uncertain. This CDR3 is 14 amino acids long. Germline CDR1 reads LGHNA; CDR2 reads YNFKEQ. V lost 1 base to trimming and J lost 4 bases, with 10 bases between them. CDR3 region: CASSQGNDGYGYTF. The CDR3, as DNA: TGTGCCAGCAGCCAAGGAAACGATGGCTATGGCTACACCTTC.

The chain uses TRBV4-3 and TRBJ2-5; 8 bases fit TRBD2. The germline V gene encodes CDR1 LGHNA and CDR2 YSLEER. The CDR3 covers 15 residues. V was clipped by 4 bases and J by 4 bases; unmatched bases: 8. The CDR3 region is CASSPTVGLAETQYF. CDR3 coding DNA: TGCGCCAGCAGCCCGACCGTTGGACTAGCAGAGACCCAGTACTTC.

This clonotype was counted only a few times. At one boundary the junction diverges from the germline segment, which might be a read error. The V gene is TRBV24-1, the J gene TRBJ2-5; D is uncertain. Germline V gene data show CDR1 as KGHDR and CDR2 as SFDVKD. The length of the CDR3 is 15 residues. The chain's CDR3 is CATSDFVTSEETQHF. As DNA, the CDR3 is TGTGCCACCAGTGATTTCGTGACCTCGGAAGAGACCCAGCACTTC.

This sequence joins TRBV7-6 and TRBJ1-6; 11 bases are shared with TRBD1. This CDR3 region has 18 residues. Looked up from germline, CDR1 is SGHVS and CDR2 is FNYEAQ. J gave up 1 base and V 4 bases, and 6 bases lay outside the gene matches. CDR3 nucleotides: TGTGCCAGCAGCTCCGGGACAGGGGGGTTATCCTATAATTCACCCCTCCACTTT. Protein sequence: CASSSGTGGLSYNSPLHF.

This clonotype has a handful of counts. V usage is TRBV28 and J usage is TRBJ2-7; D is unresolved. Germline values: CDR1 MDHEN, CDR2 SYDVKM. Trimming stripped 4 bases from V and 3 bases from J, with 16 bases between. CDR3 length: 15 residues. The CDR3 spells CASSYMENRHYEQYF. For the CDR3, the DNA is TGTGCCAGCAGTTATATGGAGAACCGGCACTACGAGCAGTACTTC.

The J gene is TRBJ2-3, the V gene TRBV12-5; the D call may be TRBD1 or TRBD2 (6 bases each). Germline V gives CDR1 LGHNT, CDR2 FRNRAP. This CDR3 contains 15 residues. The V end lost 5 bases, the J end lost 11 bases, and 23 bases lay between the germline ends. The CDR3 loop is CASGPGQQTTGLQYF. The CDR3 DNA follows: TGTGCTAGTGGTCCCGGACAGCAGACAACGGGACTGCAGTATTTT.

The rearrangement links TRBV4-3 to TRBJ1-4; unclear D gene. This CDR3 is 15 amino acids long. Germline V lookup: CDR1 LGHNA, CDR2 YSLEER. Trimming pared 3 bases from V and 6 bases from J, leaving 14 bases between. The CDR3, as DNA: TGCGCCAGCAGCCATCGGACGGCTTTCGATGAAAAACTGTTTTTT. Residues: CASSHRTAFDEKLFF.

This clonotype occurred a few times. The chain is built from TRBV5-1 and TRBJ2-3; D might be TRBD1 or TRBD2, each matching 5 bases. Trimming took 0 bases from V and 2 from J, leaving 22 bases between them. Germline V gene data show CDR1 as SGHRS and CDR2 as YFSETQ. The CDR3 runs 19 residues. This CDR3 is CASSLVLGSGPPFTDTQYF. CDR3 in DNA: TGCGCCAGCAGCTTGGTGTTGGGGTCGGGACCGCCCTTCACAGATACGCAGTATTTT.

This clonotype was detected a few times. The chain has TRBV29-1 and TRBJ2-6, with D tentatively TRBD1 (6 bases). The germline V and J ends were trimmed by 7 bases and 0 bases, with 7 bases remaining between them. This CDR3 has 13 amino acids. Germline V lookup: CDR1 SQVTM, CDR2 ANQGSEA. CDR3 bases: TGCAGCGGACAGGTCTCTGGGGCCAACGTCCTGACTTTC. This codes for CSGQVSGANVLTF.

This clonotype turned up a few times. The V and J genes are TRBV6-5 and TRBJ2-5; 9 bases match TRBD2. Judging by the DNA end, TRBJ2-1 fits better; the J call may be wrong. The CDR3 has 15 residues. Germline-derived CDR1 and CDR2 are MNHEY and SVGAGI. The CDR3 is CASSYAAGGPDEQFF. The CDR3 DNA reads as TGTGCCAGCAGTTACGCTGCGGGGGGGCCCGATGAGCAGTTCTTC.

This chain links TRBV5-5 with TRBJ2-5; TRBD1 is a possible D gene (6 bases). The J call is uncertain, as TRBJ2-1 better fits the DNA end. CDR1 is SGHKS and CDR2 is YYEKEE in the germline V gene (reference sequence). CDR3 length: 15 residues. The DNA of the CDR3 is TGTGCCAGCAGCTACTACAACAGGGTGATGGATGAGCAGTTCTTC. This encodes CASSYYNRVMDEQFF.

The chain employs TRBV3-1 and TRBJ1-6, with D perhaps TRBD1 (6 bases). CDR1 and CDR2 (germline): LGHDT, YNNKEL (reference sequence). The CDR3 is made up of 13 amino acids. V was clipped by 3 bases and J by 8 bases, with 8 bases between them. CDR3 loop: CASSHGQHSPLHF. CDR3 DNA: TGTGCCAGCAGCCATGGACAGCATTCACCCCTCCACTTT.

This clonotype was counted a few times. In nucleotides, the CDR3 is TGTGCCAGTAGGGACGGATCACCCCTCCACTTT. Translated: CASRDGSPLHF. J is TRBJ1-6 and V is TRBV28, with a tentative D call TRBD1 (5 bases). Trimming removed 9 bases from V and 10 bases from J, with 10 bases in between. Germline assignment: CDR1 MDHEN and CDR2 SYDVKM. This CDR3 is 11 amino acids long.

There are a few counts of this clonotype. The V and J genes are TRBV27 and TRBJ2-2; a possible D gene is TRBD2 (5 bases). This CDR3 is 16 amino acids long. CDR1 MNHEY and CDR2 SMNVEV come from the germline V gene (reference sequence). The V end was cut by 3 bases, the J end by 2 bases, with 13 bases between. Written as DNA, the CDR3 is TGTGCCAGCAGTTTCCGGGCAGGAGGAAACACCGGGGAGCTGTTTTTT. Its translation: CASSFRAGGNTGELFF.

The chain has TRBV20-1 and TRBJ2-1; D is possibly TRBD1 (6 bases). The V and J ends lost 6 bases and 7 bases respectively, with 22 bases between them. There are 15 residues in the CDR3. Germline loops: CDR1 DFQATT, CDR2 SNEGSKA (reference sequence). CDR3 in DNA: TGCAGTGCCTCCCTGATCCTCCGAGGGGGTAATGAGCAGTTCTTC. Its protein is CSASLILRGGNEQFF.

The sample holds many counts of this clonotype. The chain combines TRBV9 with TRBJ2-1; TRBD2 matches 9 bases. The CDR3 has 16 residues. Looked up from germline, CDR1 is SGDLS and CDR2 is YYNGEE. Trimming cost V 1 base and J 4 bases; bases outside gene matches: 6. The CDR3 DNA reads TGTGCCAGCAGCGTAAATCAGCGGGGGGAATACAATGAGCAGTTCTTC. It yields the protein CASSVNQRGEYNEQFF.

This clonotype was detected only a few times. The chain has TRBV20-1 and TRBJ2-3, with D perhaps TRBD1 (6 bases). The ends were cut back, 5 bases at V and 0 bases at J, with 15 bases in the middle. This CDR3 is built from 15 residues. CDR1 and CDR2 (germline): DFQATT, SNEGSKA (reference sequence). The CDR3 here is CSAAYPQGSTDTQYF. CDR3 in DNA: TGCAGTGCTGCGTACCCACAGGGTAGCACAGATACGCAGTATTTT.

This clonotype was picked up a small number of times. V and J are TRBV4-3 and TRBJ2-1; 14 nucleotides match TRBD2. CDR1 and CDR2 (germline): LGHNA, YSLEER. The CDR3 covers 19 residues. V shed 3 bases and J 7 bases; nucleotides not matched to a gene: 14. The CDR3 spells CASSQFRRLAGGPGNEQFF. CDR3 nucleotides: TGCGCCAGCAGCCAGTTTCGACGACTAGCGGGGGGGCCAGGAAATGAGCAGTTCTTC.

The chain couples TRBV7-9 to TRBJ2-7; 12 positions match TRBD2. The CDR3 has 16 residues. The junction had 5 bases not matched to a gene; V was cut back by 5 bases and J by 0 bases. Germline V gene lookup returns CDR1 SEHNR and CDR2 FQNEAQ (reference sequence). The CDR3 sequence is CASSPWTSGVSYEQYF. The CDR3 DNA reads TGTGCCAGCAGCCCTTGGACTAGCGGGGTCTCCTACGAGCAGTACTTC.

This chain connects TRBV20-1 to TRBJ2-4; D is unresolved. This CDR3 has 13 amino acids. The V gene lost 0 bases and the J gene lost 9 bases, with 12 bases spanning the gap. Germline V CDR1 and CDR2: DFQATT, SNEGSKA (reference sequence). As DNA, the CDR3 is TGCAGTGCTAGAGAAGTAGGGAAGGTCATTCAGTACTTC. Protein: CSAREVGKVIQYF.